This T cell receptor (beta chain) emerged from a study of neoadjuvant anti-PD-1 for oral cavity cancer. The wider study: Patients without progression received a fourth nivolumab dose around day 43, then surgical resection on days 50-56. Study conclusions and caveats: Higher pretreatment blood Treg/Th17 ratios correlated with higher pretreatment blood and lower post-treatment tumor TCRbeta clonality.

Only in-frame clones appear in the TCRdb table, and some are missing; sequencing was by immunoSEQ multiplex PCR. The sample lists around 14,000 clones, under 75% occurring once. A note on this clone: The antigen is undetermined.

Time point given: after neoadjuvant nivolumab, at surgical resection. V was shortened by 3 bases and J by 3 bases, with 6 bases between the two germline ends. CDR3 length equals 13 residues. Germline loops: CDR1 MGHRA, CDR2 YSYEKL. The receptor was derived from a person between 40 and 85 years old with oral cavity squamous cell carcinoma. The source material was PBMCs, sampled after nivolumab (anti-PD-1) treatment. The gene calls are TRBV4-1 and TRBJ2-1; D not certain. In nucleotides, the CDR3 is TGCGCCAGCAGCCAGGGTTACTACAATGAGCAGTTCTTC. Its translation: CASSQGYYNEQFF.